This record covers a single TCR beta chain. Trimming at V came to 6 bases and at J to 7 bases, leaving 14 bases not matched to a gene. The germline V gene has CDR1 SNHLY and CDR2 FYNNEI. The CDR3 is made up of 18 amino acids. This specimen belongs to a study of T cell changes during pregnancy in multiple sclerosis. Sequencing used immunoSEQ multiplex PCR; TCRdb keeps in-frame clones, though not all of them. There are approximately 60,000 clones in the sample; around 92% occur only once, and about 0.21% lies in the top ten. V is TRBV2 and J is TRBJ2-2; the match to TRBD2 covers 13 bases. This clonotype was sampled from a female donor with multiple sclerosis, enrolled in a pregnancy study. The source material was CD4+ T cells from peripheral blood mononuclear cells, sampled in the second trimester of pregnancy. The CDR3 spells CASSSPTTSGRAGGELFF. CDR3 sequence (DNA): TGTGCCAGCAGCTCCCCCACTACTAGCGGGAGGGCCGGCGGGGAGCTGTTTTTT.